This entry lists 30 T cell receptor beta chains sequenced from one sample in a study of blood T cells in healthy people across ages. PCR was performed a second time for about 6 to 11 cycles using a sample-barcoded 5' primer and a J-beta primer mix. Via MiXCR, TCRdb re-called the 5' RACE reads, giving one row per CDR3 protein. This sample carries about a million distinct CDR3 sequences, roughly half of them seen once, and the ten largest clones take about a fifth. Source material: blood. The receptors stem from a woman aged 60-70 years in good health.

The chain combines TRBV29-1 with TRBJ2-2; D remains unclear. The CDR3 length is 14 residues. Germline values: CDR1 SQVTM, CDR2 ANQGSEA. V dropped 4 bases and J dropped 3 bases, with 12 bases sitting between them. CDR3 bases: TGCAGCGTTGGTATAGGGTCTGACACCGGGGAGCTGTTTTTT. Protein sequence: CSVGIGSDTGELFF.

The J gene is TRBJ1-2, the V gene TRBV20-1; no firm D call. This CDR3 comprises 15 residues. Germline-derived CDR1 and CDR2 are DFQATT and SNEGSKA (reference sequence). The V and J ends lost 1 base and 6 bases respectively, with 18 bases between them. DNA of the CDR3: TGCAGTGCTAGAGTCCCGACGGATAGGGAGGATGGCTACACCTTC. The encoded protein is CSARVPTDREDGYTF.

V usage is TRBV25-1 and J usage is TRBJ2-5; 14 bases agree with TRBD2. This CDR3 spans 14 amino acids. Looked up from germline, CDR1 is MGHDK and CDR2 is SYGVNS. With 10 bases clipped from V and 4 bases from J, the junction kept 5 bases outside the gene matches. In nucleotides, the CDR3 is TGTGCCACCTCCGGGACTAGCGGGAGAGAGACCCAGTACTTC. Its protein is CATSGTSGRETQYF. Filled out from reference TRBV25-1 and TRBJ2-5, the complete variable domain reads EADIYQTPRYLVIGTGKKITLECSQTMGHDKMYWYQQDPGMELHLIHYSYGVNSTEKGDLSSESTVSRIRTEHFPLTLESARPSHTSQYLCATSGTSGRETQYFGPGTRLLVL.

This chain connects TRBV29-1 to TRBJ2-7, with TRBD1 as a possible D gene (5 bases). This CDR3 is built from 15 residues. V was cut by 3 bases and J by 6 bases, with 21 bases left in between. Germline CDR1 reads SQVTM; CDR2 reads ANQGSEA. CDR3 protein: CSVESTGEFFREQYF. DNA for the CDR3: TGCAGCGTTGAGTCCACAGGCGAATTTTTCCGCGAGCAGTACTTC.

The chain combines TRBV5-1 with TRBJ1-3, with unresolved D. In germline, CDR1 is SGHRS, CDR2 YFSETQ. Trimming took off 0 bases at V and 5 bases at J, with 6 bases between the two ends. The CDR3 contains 13 residues. Here the CDR3 DNA reads TGCGCCAGCAGCTTGGACCCAAGAAACACCATATATTTT. This gives the protein CASSLDPRNTIYF.

This clonotype has a count of ten or more. The genes are TRBV6-2 or TRBV6-3 and TRBJ2-7; 10 bases map to TRBD2. From germline, CDR1 is MNHEY and CDR2 SVGEGT. Losses at the gene ends were 2 bases for V and 4 bases for J; bases not matched to a gene: 2. This CDR3 is 14 amino acids long. CDR3: CASSYVAGGYEQYF. In DNA form, the CDR3 reads TGTGCCAGCAGTTACGTAGCGGGAGGATACGAGCAGTACTTC.

The V call is TRBV9, the J call TRBJ2-7; TRBD2 matches 9 bases. Germline-derived CDR1 and CDR2 are SGDLS and YYNGEE. This CDR3 has 15 residues. Germline trimming cut 0 bases from V and 4 bases from J; bases unmatched to any gene: 5. The CDR3 region has the DNA TGTGCCAGCAGCGTAGAGGCGGGAGGGTGGTACGAGCAGTACTTC. It yields the protein CASSVEAGGWYEQYF.

Many counts were recorded for this clonotype. The rearrangement joins TRBV29-1 to TRBJ2-7; 7 bases match TRBD2. The length of the CDR3 is 14 residues. Germline CDR1 and CDR2: SQVTM and ANQGSEA. Trimming at V came to 8 bases and at J to 0 bases, leaving 10 bases not matched to a gene. CDR3 DNA sequence: TGCAGCATCGGGGCTAGCGGATACTCCTACGAGCAGTACTTC. Protein: CSIGASGYSYEQYF.

The DNA for the CDR3 is TGCAGTGCTAGTGGCGGGAGGTACACAGATACGCAGTATTTT. Translation: CSASGGRYTDTQYF. This chain uses TRBV20-1 with TRBJ2-3, with 8 bases that match TRBD2. The V segment lost 3 bases and the J segment 2 bases; nucleotides outside the gene matches: 4. Looked up from germline, CDR1 is DFQATT and CDR2 is SNEGSKA (reference sequence). The CDR3 loop spans 14 amino acids.

A word on this clonotype: One base away lies a much larger clone, so this may be a sequencing read error. Here the CDR3 reads CASSLSGKQYF. The CDR3 nucleotides are TGTGCCAGCAGTTTATCGGGAAAGCAGTACTTC. The chain employs TRBV28 and TRBJ2-5, with D possibly matching TRBD2 (5 bases). V was cut by 1 base and J by 11 bases, with 8 bases left in between. The CDR3 is made up of 11 amino acids. In germline, CDR1 is MDHEN, CDR2 SYDVKM.

The sample holds a few counts of this clonotype. The rearrangement links TRBV13 to TRBJ2-4; maybe TRBD1 (5 bases). The V end was cut by 5 bases, the J end by 8 bases, with 13 bases between. There are 13 residues in the CDR3. The V gene's germline CDR1 is PRHDT and CDR2 FYEKMQ (reference sequence). The DNA of the CDR3 is TGTGCCAGCAGCCCCAGCCTAGGGGACATTCAGTACTTC. Residues: CASSPSLGDIQYF.

This chain joins TRBV7-2 and TRBJ1-5, with TRBD1 as a possible D gene (6 bases). The CDR3 extends over 16 amino acids. Germline CDR1 SGHTA, CDR2 FQGNSA. The V and J ends lost 1 base and 4 bases respectively, with 14 bases between them. The CDR3 DNA reads as TGTGCCAGCAGCTTAGTGGGGGCTCGGACGAATCAGCCCCAGCATTTT. Its protein is CASSLVGARTNQPQHF.

CDR3 nucleotides: TGCGCCAGCAGCCAAGAACCCGGCGGGAGGAGCTCCTACGAGCAGTACTTC. Amino acid sequence: CASSQEPGGRSSYEQYF. The V call is TRBV4-1, the J call TRBJ2-7; 8 bases align to TRBD2. From germline, CDR1 is MGHRA and CDR2 YSYEKL. The CDR3 loop spans 17 amino acids. V was pared by 0 bases and J by 0 bases, with 7 bases of the junction left unmatched.

The gene calls are TRBV30 and TRBJ2-1; no clear D gene. The CDR3 length is 12 residues. The V end lost 3 bases, the J end lost 2 bases, and 5 bases lay between the germline ends. Germline V gene sequence: CDR1 GTSNPN, CDR2 SVGIG (reference sequence). The CDR3: CAWRDPYNEQFF. The CDR3 nucleotides are TGTGCCTGGAGGGACCCCTACAATGAGCAGTTCTTC.

V and J are TRBV7-2 and TRBJ2-1; D ambiguous. The ends were cut back, 3 bases at V and 5 bases at J, with 11 bases in the middle. Germline V CDR1 and CDR2: SGHTA, FQGNSA. CDR3 length equals 14 residues. The DNA for the CDR3 is TGTGCCAGCAGCTTGGAGACGATAAACAATGAGCAGTTCTTC. Translation: CASSLETINNEQFF. The entire variable domain, with the rest obtained from reference TRBV7-2 and TRBJ2-1, is as follows: GAGVSQSPSNKVTEKGKDVELRCDPISGHTALYWYRQSLGQGLEFLIYFQGNSAPDKSGLPSDRFSAERTGGSVSTLTIQRTQQEDSAVYLCASSLETINNEQFFGPGTRLTVL.

The chain carries TRBV21-1 and TRBJ1-5; the D call TRBD1 from the table was never checked on the DNA. TRBV21-1 corresponds to a pseudogene. The CDR3 sequence is 16 residues long. The CDR3 sequence is CASSLRSDSLNQPQHF. The DNA of the CDR3 is TGTGCCAGCAGCCTGAGGTCTGACAGCCTGAATCAGCCCCAGCATTTT.

Concerning this clonotype: It may be a read error: a sequence one base away is much more abundant. The chain joins TRBV9 to TRBJ2-1, with D possibly matching TRBD2 (5 bases). Deletions cut 2 bases from V and 9 bases from J, with 15 bases between. The CDR3 spans 14 residues. Looked up from germline, CDR1 is SGDLS and CDR2 is YYNGEE. The CDR3 protein is CASSVGTSLSEQFF. The CDR3 DNA follows: TGTGCCAGCAGCGTTGGTACTAGTTTGAGTGAGCAGTTCTTC.

The chain recombines TRBV16 with TRBJ1-1; tentatively, D is TRBD1 (5 bases). The CDR3 sequence is 15 residues long. Germline values: CDR1 KGHSY, CDR2 FQNENV. The germline V and J ends were trimmed by 3 bases and 3 bases, with 14 bases remaining between them. CDR3 nucleotide sequence: TGTGCCAGCAGCCATTCGGCGGGGGGGGACACTGAAGCTTTCTTT. Its protein is CASSHSAGGDTEAFF.

This clonotype was seen more than once but under ten times. The chain uses TRBV7-2 and TRBJ2-5; weak D call: TRBD1 (5 bases). The DNA end is a closer match to TRBJ2-7, so the J assignment may be wrong. The CDR3 has 14 residues. The germline V gene has CDR1 SGHTA and CDR2 FQGNSA. The CDR3 coding sequence is TGTGCCAGCAAAGGTGGGGCGTCCGCGTACGAGCAGTACTTC. This sequence encodes CASKGGASAYEQYF.

The V gene is TRBV7-9, the J gene TRBJ1-2; D not resolved. This CDR3 is built from 14 residues. The germline V gene has CDR1 SEHNR and CDR2 FQNEAQ (reference sequence). The ends were cut back, 1 base at V and 2 bases at J, with 8 bases in the middle. Here the CDR3 DNA reads TGTGCCAGCAGCTTAGGACTCGGGAACTATGGCTACACCTTC. This translates into CASSLGLGNYGYTF.

This clonotype has ten or more counts. The CDR3 here is CAWNSGSTYNEQFF. DNA of the CDR3: TGTGCCTGGAATAGCGGGTCCACCTACAATGAGCAGTTCTTC. The rearrangement links TRBV30 to TRBJ2-1; 7 bases align to TRBD2. This CDR3 spans 14 amino acids. CDR1 and CDR2 (germline): GTSNPN, SVGIG (reference sequence). The V and J ends lost 4 bases and 2 bases, in that order; junction bases with no gene match: 5. The full variable domain, its missing parts supplied by reference TRBV30 and TRBJ2-1, is SQTIHQWPATLVQPVGSPLSLECTVEGTSNPNLYWYRQAAGRGLQLLFYSVGIGQISSEVPQNLSASRPQDRQFILSSKKLLLSDSGFYLCAWNSGSTYNEQFFGPGTRLTVL.

This clonotype was counted only a few times. The chain is built from TRBV7-9 and TRBJ1-4, with TRBD1 identical over 7 bases. J lost 5 bases, V lost 5 bases, and 8 bases had no gene match. Per germline, CDR1 SEHNR and CDR2 FQNEAQ (reference sequence). The CDR3 covers 15 residues. CDR3 nucleotide sequence: TGTGCCAGCAGCCCGAACAGGGGTGACAATGAAAAACTGTTTTTT. It specifies CASSPNRGDNEKLFF.

The chain joins TRBV28 to TRBJ1-4; the D gene is possibly TRBD1 (5 bases). Germline loops: CDR1 MDHEN, CDR2 SYDVKM. The CDR3 spans 14 residues. Trimming removed 3 bases at V and 7 bases at J, with 12 bases between. This CDR3 is CASSFGGTSEKLFF. The CDR3 nucleotides read TGTGCCAGCAGTTTTGGGGGTACCAGTGAAAAACTGTTTTTT.

This clonotype was counted a few times. The rearrangement joins TRBV12-3 or TRBV12-4 to TRBJ1-6; D call uncertain. Trimming took off 6 bases at V and 9 bases at J, with 15 bases between the two ends. The CDR3 is 14 amino acids. The CDR3 nucleotides are TGTGCCAGCAGGGCCGAGGACGGTACTTCACCCCTCCACTTT. Its translation: CASRAEDGTSPLHF.

The rearrangement uses TRBV7-2 and TRBJ2-3, with D hard to call. The V end was cut by 4 bases, the J end by 0 bases, with 17 bases between. CDR1 is SGHTA, CDR2 FQGNSA, per germline. There are 17 residues in the CDR3. The CDR3 reads CASSSRLRFPSTDTQYF. For the CDR3, the DNA is TGTGCCAGCAGCTCCCGCCTACGTTTCCCTAGCACAGATACGCAGTATTTT.

The chain is built from TRBV7-2 and TRBJ2-3; the match to TRBD2 covers 9 bases. V shed 3 bases, J shed 5 bases, and the junction held 9 bases outside the gene matches. CDR3 length: 16 amino acids. Per the germline V gene, CDR1 is SGHTA and CDR2 is FQGNSA. The CDR3 loop is CASSLWAGGRGDTQYF. CDR3 coding DNA: TGTGCCAGCAGCTTGTGGGCGGGAGGGCGTGGAGATACGCAGTATTTT. The full variable domain, with the rest looked up from reference TRBV7-2 and TRBJ2-3, is GAGVSQSPSNKVTEKGKDVELRCDPISGHTALYWYRQSLGQGLEFLIYFQGNSAPDKSGLPSDRFSAERTGGSVSTLTIQRTQQEDSAVYLCASSLWAGGRGDTQYFGPGTRLTVL.

The genes are TRBV4-2 and TRBJ2-1; TRBD2 might be the D (6 bases). The CDR3 runs 18 residues. Germline-derived CDR1 and CDR2 are LGHNA and YNFKEQ. Trimming stripped 3 bases from V and 0 bases from J, with 18 bases between. The CDR3 DNA reads as TGTGCCAGCAGCCAGGATCACTCTAGCGTACGCTCCTACAATGAGCAGTTCTTC. The encoded protein is CASSQDHSSVRSYNEQFF.

J is TRBJ1-1 and V is TRBV18; no clear D gene. Germline CDR1 reads KGHSH; CDR2 reads LQKENI. CDR3 length: 14 amino acids. V lost 1 base to trimming and J lost 0 bases, with 6 bases between them. CDR3 DNA: TGTGCCAGCTCACCACAGCTTCTGAACACTGAAGCTTTCTTT. Translating it yields CASSPQLLNTEAFF.

This clonotype has only a few counts. The chain recombines TRBV7-9 with TRBJ2-5; possible D gene TRBD1, 5 bases. V was trimmed by 5 bases and J by 2 bases, leaving 12 bases between them. Germline-derived CDR1 and CDR2 are SEHNR and FQNEAQ (reference sequence). The CDR3 length is 14 residues. CDR3 in amino acids: CASSPGAKQETQYF. The CDR3 DNA sequence: TGTGCCAGCAGCCCTGGGGCCAAGCAAGAGACCCAGTACTTC. Full variable domain (missing parts from reference TRBV7-9 and TRBJ2-5): DTGVSQNPRHKITKRGQNVTFRCDPISEHNRLYWYRQTLGQGPEFLTYFQNEAQLEKSRLLSDRFSAERPKGSFSTLEIQRTEQGDSAMYLCASSPGAKQETQYFGPGTRLLVL.

As to this clonotype: The junction departs from germline at one end; a sequencing error may be responsible. V gene TRBV6-5 combines with J gene TRBJ2-7; 12 bases fit TRBD2. The CDR3 extends over 15 amino acids. Germline V lookup: CDR1 MNHEY, CDR2 SVGAGI. This chain's CDR3 is CASRLAGGLFYAQYF. The CDR3 DNA reads as TGTGCCAGCAGACTAGCGGGAGGATTATTCTACGCGCAGTACTTC.